Listed here are 31 T cell receptor beta chains from one sample, sequenced in a study of shared clonotypes between healthy human individuals. Assay used: immunoSEQ multiplex PCR; TCRdb lists only in-frame clones, some missing. This table has 2 million to 2.5 million clones, approximately 95% appearing once. What was sequenced was naive CD4+ T cells sorted from blood. Indicated subset: CD45RA+ positively selected. Source of these receptors: a man between 18 and 29 years old in good health.

The V and J genes are TRBV10-1 and TRBJ2-7; no firm D call. From germline, CDR1 is WNHNN and CDR2 SYGVQD (reference sequence). The V and J ends lost 2 bases and 3 bases respectively, with 8 bases between them. The CDR3 has 13 residues. The chain's CDR3 is CASSEGKGYEQYF. DNA for the CDR3: TGCGCCAGCAGTGAGGGTAAGGGCTACGAGCAGTACTTC.

The CDR3, as DNA: TGTGCCTGGAGTGGAGACAGGGGCCAGCCCCAGCATTTT. Its protein is CAWSGDRGQPQHF. The gene calls are TRBV30 and TRBJ1-5; 8 bases match TRBD1. Germline CDR1 reads GTSNPN; CDR2 reads SVGIG (reference sequence). The CDR3 has 13 residues. Trimming took 1 base from V and 7 from J; bases not matched to a gene: 3.

This sequence joins TRBV18 and TRBJ1-5, with a possible D match to TRBD1 (5 bases). This CDR3 contains 14 residues. Germline loops: CDR1 KGHSH, CDR2 LQKENI. Deletions cut 2 bases from V and 6 bases from J, with 11 bases between. The CDR3 here is CASSPVGVTQPQHF. The CDR3 DNA reads TGTGCCAGCTCACCAGTAGGGGTGACTCAGCCCCAGCATTTT. Based on the CDR3 plus reference TRBV18 and TRBJ1-5, the full variable domain is NAGVMQNPRHLVRRRGQEARLRCSPMKGHSHVYWYRQLPEEGLKFMVYLQKENIIDESGMPKERFSAEFPKEGPSILRIQQVVRGDSAAYFCASSPVGVTQPQHFGDGTRLSIL.

Here the CDR3 DNA reads TGCGCCAGCAGCTTGGATGGGGGGGCGAAGGGAGAGACCCAGTACTTC. It translates to CASSLDGGAKGETQYF. V gene TRBV5-1 combines with J gene TRBJ2-5, with D maybe TRBD2 (7 bases). Trimming stripped 0 bases from V and 4 bases from J, with 16 bases between. The CDR3 extends over 16 amino acids. Germline V gene data show CDR1 as SGHRS and CDR2 as YFSETQ.

This chain connects TRBV28 to TRBJ2-7; D call uncertain. Germline V gene lookup returns CDR1 MDHEN and CDR2 SYDVKM. CDR3 length equals 15 residues. Trimming cost V 2 bases and J 0 bases, with 11 bases left between them. CDR3 protein: CASSLPVGSSYEQYF. CDR3 coding DNA: TGTGCCAGCAGTTTACCCGTCGGATCCTCCTACGAGCAGTACTTC.

The genes are TRBV6-1 and TRBJ1-1; unclear D gene. Trimming stripped 8 bases from V and 3 bases from J, with 13 bases between. CDR3 length: 13 residues. Germline CDR1 and CDR2: MNHNS and SASEGT. In DNA form, the CDR3 reads TGTGCCAGCGGTAGGGTCCCGGACACTGAAGCTTTCTTT. Protein product: CASGRVPDTEAFF.

The chain joins TRBV29-1 to TRBJ2-2; no reliable D call. Germline CDR1 SQVTM, CDR2 ANQGSEA. CDR3 length: 12 residues. Trimming left V 2 bases short and J 3 bases short, with 4 bases between. The chain's CDR3 is CSVETDTGELFF. The CDR3 DNA sequence: TGCAGCGTTGAAACTGACACCGGGGAGCTGTTTTTT.

The V gene is TRBV7-6, the J gene TRBJ2-1; D is ambiguous. The germline V gene encodes CDR1 SGHVS and CDR2 FNYEAQ. The length of the CDR3 is 13 residues. Between the trimmed V and J ends, which lost 2 bases and 6 bases, there was a span of 8 bases. CDR3 residues: CASSLITVNEQFF. CDR3 bases: TGTGCCAGCAGCTTAATTACGGTCAATGAGCAGTTCTTC.

V gene TRBV6-5 combines with J gene TRBJ2-2; D is unclear. There are 13 residues in the CDR3. V dropped 5 bases and J dropped 5 bases, with 9 bases sitting between them. Germline values: CDR1 MNHEY, CDR2 SVGAGI. CDR3 bases: TGTGCCAGCAGTCGACTGGTAACCGGGGAGCTGTTTTTT. It is translated as CASSRLVTGELFF.

Comments on this clone: This CDR3 is also generated by other DNA sequences in the sample. V gene TRBV18 combines with J gene TRBJ2-2; no clear D gene. The germline V gene has CDR1 KGHSH and CDR2 LQKENI. V lost 5 bases and J lost 3, with 10 bases in between. The CDR3 is 14 residues long. The CDR3 reads CASSGRADTGELFF. The CDR3 nucleotides are TGTGCCAGCTCAGGCCGGGCCGACACCGGGGAGCTGTTTTTT.

V gene TRBV2 combines with J gene TRBJ2-6; D tentatively fits TRBD1 or TRBD2 (5 bases each). From germline, CDR1 is SNHLY and CDR2 FYNNEI. The CDR3 consists of 19 residues. The germline V and J ends were trimmed by 6 bases and 0 bases, with 21 bases remaining between them. CDR3 residues: CASRERSPWGPSGANVLTF. CDR3 DNA: TGTGCCAGCAGGGAACGTTCCCCATGGGGACCCTCTGGGGCCAACGTCCTGACTTTC.

V gene TRBV7-9 combines with J gene TRBJ2-3, with 10 bases that match TRBD2. Losses at the gene ends were 4 bases for V and 3 bases for J; bases not matched to a gene: 4. There are 15 residues in the CDR3. Germline CDR1 and CDR2: SEHNR and FQNEAQ (reference sequence). The CDR3 DNA reads as TGTGCCAGCAGCTCAGGACTAGCGGATACAGATACGCAGTATTTT. Residues: CASSSGLADTDTQYF.

This sequence joins TRBV6-6 and TRBJ1-6; TRBD1 aligns across 9 bases. This CDR3 is 14 amino acids long. CDR1 and CDR2 from the germline V gene are MNHNY and SVGAGI (reference sequence). After removal of 4 bases from V and 10 bases from J, the junction contained 5 bases not matched to a gene. As DNA, the CDR3 is TGTGCCAGCAGTTCCCCCGGACAGGGGTCACCCCTCCACTTT. Encoded protein: CASSSPGQGSPLHF.

The chain employs TRBV2 and TRBJ1-3; tentative D call: TRBD1 (6 bases). The germline V gene encodes CDR1 SNHLY and CDR2 FYNNEI. The CDR3 has 13 residues. With 3 bases removed from V and 8 bases from J, the gap between germline ends came to 11 bases. CDR3 nucleotide sequence: TGTGCCAGCAGTGACAGGGGTTTATACACCATATATTTT. Translated: CASSDRGLYTIYF.

V is TRBV7-9 and J is TRBJ2-7; 9 positions match TRBD1. The CDR3 runs 15 residues. Germline V gene data show CDR1 as SEHNR and CDR2 as FQNEAQ (reference sequence). V shed 1 base and J 0 bases; nucleotides not matched to a gene: 1. The CDR3, as DNA: TGTGCCAGCAGCTTAGGGGACAGGGACTCCTACGAGCAGTACTTC. Translating gives CASSLGDRDSYEQYF.

V usage is TRBV2 and J usage is TRBJ2-7; 7 nucleotides agree with TRBD1. CDR3 length equals 13 residues. J was trimmed by 2 bases and V by 6 bases; bases with no gene match: 4. CDR1 is SNHLY, CDR2 FYNNEI, per germline. The CDR3 DNA follows: TGTGCCAGCAGATCCGGACAGGCCTACGAGCAGTACTTC. It specifies CASRSGQAYEQYF.

The J gene is TRBJ1-1, the V gene TRBV5-4, with D maybe TRBD1 (6 bases). CDR3 size: 14 residues. Looked up from germline, CDR1 is SGHNT and CDR2 is YYREEE (reference sequence). Trimming cost V 0 bases and J 3 bases, with 9 bases left between them. The CDR3 spells CASSLGGRHTEAFF. In DNA, the CDR3 is TGTGCCAGCAGCTTGGGGGGGCGGCACACTGAAGCTTTCTTT.

This clone is a singleton in its sample. J is TRBJ2-6 and V is TRBV18; TRBD1 matches 7 bases. This CDR3 has 17 residues. V trimming: 3 bases; J trimming: 0 bases; junction bases outside the gene matches: 5. Germline-derived CDR1 and CDR2 are KGHSH and LQKENI. This CDR3 is CASSPGQFSSGANVLTF. The CDR3, as DNA: TGTGCCAGCTCACCGGGACAGTTTAGCTCTGGGGCCAACGTCCTGACTTTC. Full variable domain (rest looked up from reference TRBV18 and TRBJ2-6): NAGVMQNPRHLVRRRGQEARLRCSPMKGHSHVYWYRQLPEEGLKFMVYLQKENIIDESGMPKERFSAEFPKEGPSILRIQQVVRGDSAAYFCASSPGQFSSGANVLTFGAGSRLTVL.

This rearrangement joins TRBV28 to TRBJ2-1; TRBD2 agrees at 8 bases. V gave up 5 bases and J gave up 4 bases; unmatched junction bases: 7. CDR3 length: 15 residues. CDR1 and CDR2 (germline): MDHEN, SYDVKM. The CDR3 nucleotides are TGTGCCAGCAGTGCCAGCGGGGGCCCGTACAATGAGCAGTTCTTC. This encodes CASSASGGPYNEQFF.

V usage is TRBV2 and J usage is TRBJ2-7, with 7 bases that match TRBD2. This CDR3 region has 14 residues. Germline V gene sequence: CDR1 SNHLY, CDR2 FYNNEI. J was trimmed by 2 bases and V by 6 bases; bases with no gene match: 7. DNA for the CDR3: TGTGCCAGCAGAGTAGCGGGCCTGGCCTACGAGCAGTACTTC. Translated, it gives CASRVAGLAYEQYF.

The V gene is TRBV5-6, the J gene TRBJ2-1; the D is unclear. Between the trimmed V and J ends, which lost 0 bases and 0 bases, there was a span of 10 bases. Germline V gene data show CDR1 as SGHDT and CDR2 as YYEEEE. This CDR3 spans 16 amino acids. The CDR3 DNA reads TGTGCCAGCAGCTTGGTTCGTCGGGCCTCCTACAATGAGCAGTTCTTC. This codes for CASSLVRRASYNEQFF.

The chain carries TRBV19 and TRBJ1-2; D is unresolved. Germline V lookup: CDR1 LNHDA, CDR2 SQIVND (reference sequence). V was cut by 5 bases and J by 5 bases, with 15 bases left in between. The CDR3 consists of 14 residues. The CDR3 loop reads CASSLDLRWYGYTF. DNA of the CDR3: TGTGCCAGTAGTTTGGATTTAAGGTGGTATGGCTACACCTTC.

Notes on this clone: Other DNA sequences in this sample translate to the same CDR3. J is TRBJ2-2 and V is TRBV18; 7 bases agree with TRBD1. J was trimmed by 2 bases and V by 6 bases; bases with no gene match: 6. This CDR3 is built from 15 residues. From germline, CDR1 is KGHSH and CDR2 LQKENI. CDR3 nucleotides: TGTGCCAGCTCGTCCGGGACAGTCAACACCGGGGAGCTGTTTTTT. This sequence encodes CASSSGTVNTGELFF.

This rearrangement joins TRBV6-1 to TRBJ2-7; TRBD2 is a possible D gene (5 bases). Per the germline V gene, CDR1 is MNHNS and CDR2 is SASEGT. The CDR3 length is 15 residues. The ends were cut back, 4 bases at V and 0 bases at J, with 13 bases in the middle. The CDR3 region is CASSVRAASSYEQYF. Written as DNA, the CDR3 is TGTGCCAGCAGTGTTCGAGCGGCCAGCTCCTACGAGCAGTACTTC.

The V gene is TRBV19, the J gene TRBJ1-4, with a possible D match to TRBD1 (6 bases). The V end lost 3 bases, the J end lost 3 bases, and 11 bases lay between the germline ends. The CDR3 loop spans 15 amino acids. Germline V gene data show CDR1 as LNHDA and CDR2 as SQIVND (reference sequence). The DNA for the CDR3 is TGTGCCAGTAGTATTATGGGGGCGGCTAATGAAAAACTGTTTTTT. Encoded protein: CASSIMGAANEKLFF.

The chain carries TRBV27 and TRBJ1-2, with a possible D match to TRBD1 (5 bases). This CDR3 comprises 15 residues. The V gene lost 2 bases and the J gene lost 1 base, with 11 bases spanning the gap. Germline V gene data show CDR1 as MNHEY and CDR2 as SMNVEV (reference sequence). The DNA of the CDR3 is TGTGCCAGCAGTTTAGGGAGTGGGGGTAACTATGGCTACACCTTC. The encoded protein is CASSLGSGGNYGYTF.

CDR3 loop: CASRPDRDNQPQHF. The CDR3 DNA reads TGTGCCAGCAGACCCGACAGGGATAATCAGCCCCAGCATTTT. This chain uses TRBV6-5 with TRBJ1-5, with TRBD1 identical over 7 bases. The J segment lost 4 bases and the V segment lost 6 bases, leaving 6 bases of the junction unmatched. CDR1 and CDR2 (germline): MNHEY, SVGAGI. The CDR3 is made up of 14 amino acids.

The rearrangement joins TRBV2 to TRBJ2-7, with 7 bases identical to TRBD1. In germline, CDR1 is SNHLY, CDR2 FYNNEI. This CDR3 is 14 amino acids long. Losses at the gene ends were 6 bases for V and 6 bases for J; bases not matched to a gene: 11. The CDR3 spells CASSIKTGTGEQYF. The DNA for the CDR3 is TGTGCCAGCAGCATAAAGACAGGGACGGGCGAGCAGTACTTC. Looking up the rest from reference TRBV2 and TRBJ2-7 gives the full variable domain: EPEVTQTPSHQVTQMGQEVILRCVPISNHLYFYWYRQILGQKVEFLVSFYNNEISEKSEIFDDQFSVERPDGSNFTLKIRSTKLEDSAMYFCASSIKTGTGEQYFGPGTRLTVT.

The V call is TRBV10-3, the J call TRBJ2-1; no clear D. The ends were cut back, 3 bases at V and 9 bases at J, with 6 bases in the middle. Germline CDR1 reads ENHRY; CDR2 reads SYGVKD. This CDR3 is 11 amino acids long. Written as DNA, the CDR3 is TGTGCCATCAGTGAAAGTATTGAGCAGTTCTTC. This gives the protein CAISESIEQFF.

The chain couples TRBV30 to TRBJ1-4; 9 positions agree with TRBD1. Germline V gives CDR1 GTSNPN, CDR2 SVGIG (reference sequence). Unmatched junction bases numbered 4, after V lost 3 bases and J lost 5 bases. The length of the CDR3 is 14 residues. For the CDR3, the DNA is TGTGCCTGGAGAAGTACAGGGGGCAATGAAAAACTGTTTTTT. It encodes CAWRSTGGNEKLFF. Variable domain in full (rest from reference TRBV30 and TRBJ1-4): SQTIHQWPATLVQPVGSPLSLECTVEGTSNPNLYWYRQAAGRGLQLLFYSVGIGQISSEVPQNLSASRPQDRQFILSSKKLLLSDSGFYLCAWRSTGGNEKLFFGSGTQLSVL.

V is TRBV30 and J is TRBJ1-2; D is possibly TRBD1 (6 bases). The CDR3 is 16 amino acids. Trimming took 3 bases from V and 3 from J, leaving 20 bases between them. Germline V CDR1 and CDR2: GTSNPN, SVGIG (reference sequence). In nucleotides, the CDR3 is TGTGCCTGGAGCCAAAGGGTGGCAGGGGCGGACTATGGCTACACCTTC. Translating gives CAWSQRVAGADYGYTF.